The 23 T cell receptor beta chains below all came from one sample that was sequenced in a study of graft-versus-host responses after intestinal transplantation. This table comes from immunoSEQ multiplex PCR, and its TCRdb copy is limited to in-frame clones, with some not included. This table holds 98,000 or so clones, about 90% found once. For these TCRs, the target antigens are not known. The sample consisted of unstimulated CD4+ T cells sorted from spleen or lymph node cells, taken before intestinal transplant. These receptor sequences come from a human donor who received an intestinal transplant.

CDR3 sequence reads: CASSQSRQETQYF. The CDR3 DNA reads as TGCGCCAGCAGTCAATCCAGGCAAGAGACCCAGTACTTC. The V call is TRBV23-1, the J call TRBJ2-5; D is ambiguous. TRBV23-1 is labeled an ORF, and its function is uncertain. V lost 0 bases to trimming and J lost 2 bases, with 4 bases between them. There are 13 residues in the CDR3.

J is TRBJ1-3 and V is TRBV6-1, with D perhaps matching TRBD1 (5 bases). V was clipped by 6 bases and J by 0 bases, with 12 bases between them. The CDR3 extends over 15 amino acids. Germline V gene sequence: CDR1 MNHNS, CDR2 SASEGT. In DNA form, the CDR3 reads TGTGCCAGCAGAGGGACGGACTCCTCTGGAAACACCATATATTTT. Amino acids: CASRGTDSSGNTIYF.

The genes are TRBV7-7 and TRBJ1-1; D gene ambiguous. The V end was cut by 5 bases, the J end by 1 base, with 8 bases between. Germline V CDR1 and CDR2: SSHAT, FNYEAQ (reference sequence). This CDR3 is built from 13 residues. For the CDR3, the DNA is TGTGCCAGCAGCGTATCAGAGAACACTGAAGCTTTCTTT. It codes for CASSVSENTEAFF.

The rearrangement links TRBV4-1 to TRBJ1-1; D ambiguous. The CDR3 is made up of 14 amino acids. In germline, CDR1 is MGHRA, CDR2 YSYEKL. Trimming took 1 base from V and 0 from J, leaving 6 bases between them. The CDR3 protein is CASSQVLLNTEAFF. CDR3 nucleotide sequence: TGCGCCAGCAGCCAAGTCTTGTTGAACACTGAAGCTTTCTTT.

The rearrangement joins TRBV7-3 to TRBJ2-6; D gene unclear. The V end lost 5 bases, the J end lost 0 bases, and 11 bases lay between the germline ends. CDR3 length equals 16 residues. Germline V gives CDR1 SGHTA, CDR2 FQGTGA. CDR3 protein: CASSPSRTSGANVLTF. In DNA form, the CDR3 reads TGTGCCAGCAGCCCGTCGAGAACCTCTGGGGCCAACGTCCTGACTTTC.

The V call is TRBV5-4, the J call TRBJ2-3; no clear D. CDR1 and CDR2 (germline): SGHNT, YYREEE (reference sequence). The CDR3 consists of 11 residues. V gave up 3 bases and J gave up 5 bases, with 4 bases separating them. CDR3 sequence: CASSSQDTQYF. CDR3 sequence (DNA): TGTGCCAGCAGCTCCCAAGATACGCAGTATTTT.

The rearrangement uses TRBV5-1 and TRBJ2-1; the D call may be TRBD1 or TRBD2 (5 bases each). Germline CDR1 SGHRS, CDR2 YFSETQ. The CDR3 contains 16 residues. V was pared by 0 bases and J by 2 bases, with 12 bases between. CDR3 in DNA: TGCGCCAGCAGCTTGGTAAGGGGAGCCGCCTACAATGAGCAGTTCTTC. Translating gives CASSLVRGAAYNEQFF.

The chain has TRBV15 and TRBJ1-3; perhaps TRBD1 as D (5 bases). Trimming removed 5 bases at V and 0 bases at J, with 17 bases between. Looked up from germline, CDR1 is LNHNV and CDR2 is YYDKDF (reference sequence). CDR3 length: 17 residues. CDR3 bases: TGTGCCACCAGCGGATCGCCGGGACGTATCTCTGGAAACACCATATATTTT. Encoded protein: CATSGSPGRISGNTIYF. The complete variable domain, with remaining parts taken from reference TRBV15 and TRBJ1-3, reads DAMVIQNPRYQVTQFGKPVTLSCSQTLNHNVMYWYQQKSSQAPKLLFHYYDKDFNNEADTPDNFQSRRPNTSFCFLDIRSPGLGDTAMYLCATSGSPGRISGNTIYFGEGSWLTVV.

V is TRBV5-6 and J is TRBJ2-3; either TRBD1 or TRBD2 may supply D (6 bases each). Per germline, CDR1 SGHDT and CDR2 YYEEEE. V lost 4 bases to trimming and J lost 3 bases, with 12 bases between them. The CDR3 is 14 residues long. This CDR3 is CASSRRGSTDTQYF. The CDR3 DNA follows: TGTGCCAGCAGCAGGAGGGGGAGTACAGATACGCAGTATTTT.

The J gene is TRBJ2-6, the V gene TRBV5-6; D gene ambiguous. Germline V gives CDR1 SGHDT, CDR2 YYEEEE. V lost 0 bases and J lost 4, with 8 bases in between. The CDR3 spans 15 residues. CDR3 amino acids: CASSLGRYGANVLTF. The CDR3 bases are TGTGCCAGCAGCTTGGGGAGATACGGGGCCAACGTCCTGACTTTC.

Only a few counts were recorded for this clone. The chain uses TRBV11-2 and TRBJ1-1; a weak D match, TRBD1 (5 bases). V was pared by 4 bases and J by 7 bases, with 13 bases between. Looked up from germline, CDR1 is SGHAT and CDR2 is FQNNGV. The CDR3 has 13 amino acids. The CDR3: CASSSRRGVEAFF. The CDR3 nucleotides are TGTGCCAGCAGCTCCCGGAGGGGTGTTGAAGCTTTCTTT.

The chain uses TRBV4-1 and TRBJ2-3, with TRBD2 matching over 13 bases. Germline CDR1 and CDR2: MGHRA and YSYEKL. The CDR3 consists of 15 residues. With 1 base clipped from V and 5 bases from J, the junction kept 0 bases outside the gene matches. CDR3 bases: TGCGCCAGCAGCCAAGGACTAGCGGGGGGAGATACGCAGTATTTT. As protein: CASSQGLAGGDTQYF.

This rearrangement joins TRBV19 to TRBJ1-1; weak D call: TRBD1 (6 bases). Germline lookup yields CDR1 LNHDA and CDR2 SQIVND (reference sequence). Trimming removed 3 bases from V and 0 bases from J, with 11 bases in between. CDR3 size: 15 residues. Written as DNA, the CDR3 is TGTGCCAGTAGTATGAGGGGGGGCATGAACACTGAAGCTTTCTTT. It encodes CASSMRGGMNTEAFF.

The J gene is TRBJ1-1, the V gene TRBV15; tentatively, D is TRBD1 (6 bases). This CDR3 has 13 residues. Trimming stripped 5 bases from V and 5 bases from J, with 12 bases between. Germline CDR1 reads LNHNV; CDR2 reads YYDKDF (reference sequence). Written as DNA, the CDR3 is TGTGCCACCAGCCTGGGGGGCAGAACTGAAGCTTTCTTT. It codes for CATSLGGRTEAFF.

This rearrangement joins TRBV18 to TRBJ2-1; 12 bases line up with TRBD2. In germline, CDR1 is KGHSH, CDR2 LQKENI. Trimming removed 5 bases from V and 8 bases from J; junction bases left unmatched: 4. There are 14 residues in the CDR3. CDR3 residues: CASSGLAGGDEQFF. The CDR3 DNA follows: TGTGCCAGCTCAGGCCTAGCGGGAGGGGATGAGCAGTTCTTC.

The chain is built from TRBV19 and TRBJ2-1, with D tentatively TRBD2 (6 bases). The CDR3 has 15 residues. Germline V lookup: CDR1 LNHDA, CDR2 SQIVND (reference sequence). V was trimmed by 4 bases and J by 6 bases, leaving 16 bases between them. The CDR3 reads CASSRPGRRVNEQFF. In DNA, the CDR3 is TGTGCCAGTAGTAGGCCCGGCAGGAGGGTCAATGAGCAGTTCTTC. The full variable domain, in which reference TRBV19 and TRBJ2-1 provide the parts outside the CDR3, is DGGITQSPKYLFRKEGQNVTLSCEQNLNHDAMYWYRQDPGQGLRLIYYSQIVNDFQKGDIAEGYSVSREKKESFPLTVTSAQKNPTAFYLCASSRPGRRVNEQFFGPGTRLTVL.

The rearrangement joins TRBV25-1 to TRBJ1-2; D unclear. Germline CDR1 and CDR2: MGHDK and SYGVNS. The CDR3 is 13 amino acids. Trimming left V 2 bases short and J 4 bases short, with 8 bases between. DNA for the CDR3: TGTGCCAGCAGTGAAGGATATGGCTATGGCTACACCTTC. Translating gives CASSEGYGYGYTF.

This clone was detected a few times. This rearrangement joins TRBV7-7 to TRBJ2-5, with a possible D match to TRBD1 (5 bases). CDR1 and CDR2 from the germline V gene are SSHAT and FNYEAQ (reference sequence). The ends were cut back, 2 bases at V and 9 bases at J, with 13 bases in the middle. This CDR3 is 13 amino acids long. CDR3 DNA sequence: TGTGCCAGCAGCTTAAGCTGGGGCGAGGCCCAGTACTTC. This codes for CASSLSWGEAQYF.

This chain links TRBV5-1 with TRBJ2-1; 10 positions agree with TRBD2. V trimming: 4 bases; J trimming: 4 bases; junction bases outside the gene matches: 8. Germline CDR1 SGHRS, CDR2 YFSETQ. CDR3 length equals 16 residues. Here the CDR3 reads CASSPARTSGYNEQFF. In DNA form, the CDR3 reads TGCGCCAGCAGCCCCGCAAGGACTAGCGGATACAATGAGCAGTTCTTC.

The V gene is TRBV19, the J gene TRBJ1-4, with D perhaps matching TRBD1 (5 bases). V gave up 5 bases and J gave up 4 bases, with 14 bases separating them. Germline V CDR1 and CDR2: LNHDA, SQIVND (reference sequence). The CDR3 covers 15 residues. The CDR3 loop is CASSPQGPNNEKLFF. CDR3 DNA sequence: TGTGCCAGTAGTCCGCAGGGTCCGAATAATGAAAAACTGTTTTTT. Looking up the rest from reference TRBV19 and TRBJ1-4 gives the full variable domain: DGGITQSPKYLFRKEGQNVTLSCEQNLNHDAMYWYRQDPGQGLRLIYYSQIVNDFQKGDIAEGYSVSREKKESFPLTVTSAQKNPTAFYLCASSPQGPNNEKLFFGSGTQLSVL.

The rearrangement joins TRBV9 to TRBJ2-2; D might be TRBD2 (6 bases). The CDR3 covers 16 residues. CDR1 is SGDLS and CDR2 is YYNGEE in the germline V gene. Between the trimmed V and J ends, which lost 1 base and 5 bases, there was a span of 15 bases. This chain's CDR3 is CASSVSSGRRTGELFF. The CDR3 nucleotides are TGTGCCAGCAGCGTATCAAGCGGGCGGCGGACCGGGGAGCTGTTTTTT.

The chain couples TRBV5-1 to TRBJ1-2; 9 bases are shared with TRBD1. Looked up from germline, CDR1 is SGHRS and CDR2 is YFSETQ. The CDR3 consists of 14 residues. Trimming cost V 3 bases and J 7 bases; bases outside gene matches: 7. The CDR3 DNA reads TGCGCCAGCAGCTCGGGGGACAGGGCATTTGGCTACACCTTC. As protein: CASSSGDRAFGYTF.

In DNA form, the CDR3 reads TGCGCCAGCAGCTCGACAGGGAGTGGTTTCAATGAGCAGTTCTTC. This codes for CASSSTGSGFNEQFF. The chain combines TRBV5-1 with TRBJ2-1; 7 positions agree with TRBD1. The germline V gene encodes CDR1 SGHRS and CDR2 YFSETQ. CDR3 length: 15 residues. With 3 bases clipped from V and 6 bases from J, the junction kept 9 bases outside the gene matches.